What follows is one T cell receptor (beta chain) and its context. This sample was included in a study of T cells after somatic rescue of genetic block. The length of the CDR3 is 15 residues. Between the trimmed V and J ends, which lost 3 bases and 0 bases, there was a span of 8 bases. Looked up from germline, CDR1 is MDHEN and CDR2 is SYDVKM. This table comes from immunoSEQ multiplex PCR, and its TCRdb copy is limited to in-frame clones, with some not included. The profile shows 95,000 to 120,000 clones, under 95% of them singletons. The sample comprised peripheral blood mononuclear cells (PBMCs). The clonotype originates from a woman between 18 and 29 years old. The chain joins TRBV28 to TRBJ2-2; D is possibly TRBD1 (5 bases). The CDR3 DNA reads as TGTGCCAGCAGTTTGACAGAACCGAACACCGGGGAGCTGTTTTTT. Its translation is CASSLTEPNTGELFF.